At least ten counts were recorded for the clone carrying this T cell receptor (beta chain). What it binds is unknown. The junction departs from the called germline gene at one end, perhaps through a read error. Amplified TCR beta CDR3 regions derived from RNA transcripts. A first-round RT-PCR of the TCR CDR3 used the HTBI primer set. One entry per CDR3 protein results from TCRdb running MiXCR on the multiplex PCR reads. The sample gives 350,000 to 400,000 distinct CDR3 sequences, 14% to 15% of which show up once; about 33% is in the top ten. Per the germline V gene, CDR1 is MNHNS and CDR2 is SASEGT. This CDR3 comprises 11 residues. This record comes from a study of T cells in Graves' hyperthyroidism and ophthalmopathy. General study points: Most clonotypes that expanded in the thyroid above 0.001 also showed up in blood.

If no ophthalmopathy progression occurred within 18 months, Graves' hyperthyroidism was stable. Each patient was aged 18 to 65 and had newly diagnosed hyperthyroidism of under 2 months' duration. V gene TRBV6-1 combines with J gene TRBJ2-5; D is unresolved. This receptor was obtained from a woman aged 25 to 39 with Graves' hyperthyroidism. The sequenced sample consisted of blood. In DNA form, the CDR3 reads TGTGCCACCAGTAGTGGAGAGACCCAGTACTTC. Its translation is CATSSGETQYF.